This T cell receptor beta chain appears in the sequencing data of a study of CD8 T cells in Susac syndrome. The authors sequenced TCR beta from blood CD8+ and CD4+ T cells. While CD8+ and CD4+ T cells were isolated negatively, TEMRA cells were enriched by FACS. The CDR3 is made up of 14 amino acids. The germline V gene encodes CDR1 MNHEY and CDR2 SMNVEV (reference sequence). The V gene lost 0 bases and the J gene lost 7 bases, with 12 bases spanning the gap. The authors reverse transcribed roughly 0.5 to 1 ug RNA with random hexamers. One entry per CDR3 protein results from TCRdb running MiXCR on the immunoSEQ multiplex PCR reads. In the table there are under 200,000 distinct CDR3 sequences, 93% of which are singletons.

Sequences were obtained from CD4+ T cells from PBMCs. This clonotype originated in a human donor in good health. This rearrangement joins TRBV27 to TRBJ2-5; D is unresolved. CDR3 residues: CASSLSRLVGTQYF. In DNA form, the CDR3 reads TGTGCCAGCAGTTTATCACGGCTAGTCGGGACCCAGTACTTC.